The 14 T cell receptor beta chains listed next were all sequenced from one sample in a study of blood T cell repertoires in COVID-19. Clones were read by immunoSEQ multiplex PCR, and TCRdb kept only the in-frame ones, dropping some. This sample carries tens of thousands of clones, around 80% of them seen once, and the ten largest clones take 25% to 30%. The specimen sequenced was peripheral blood. The receptors were sampled from a woman aged 80 or over with acute or convalescent COVID-19.

The rearrangement joins TRBV6-1 to TRBJ2-1; 9 nucleotides agree with TRBD2. With V trimmed by 4 bases and J by 3 bases, 7 bases remained unmatched. The CDR3 runs to 16 residues. The germline V gene has CDR1 MNHNS and CDR2 SASEGT. CDR3 bases: TGTGCCAGCAGTGGGCTCCTAGCGGGGAACTACAATGAGCAGTTCTTC. Residues: CASSGLLAGNYNEQFF.

Regarding this clone: The sample has other DNA sequences that encode this CDR3 too. V gene TRBV12-3 or TRBV12-4 combines with J gene TRBJ2-7, with D tentatively TRBD1 (6 bases). The CDR3 contains 12 residues. With 3 bases removed from V and 4 bases from J, the gap between germline ends came to 7 bases. Here the CDR3 reads CASSLTGYEQYF. CDR3 coding DNA: TGTGCCAGCAGTTTGACAGGTTACGAGCAGTACTTC.

The V and J genes are TRBV5-1 and TRBJ2-5; 10 bases line up with TRBD2. Trimming removed 1 base from V and 1 base from J; junction bases left unmatched: 4. Looked up from germline, CDR1 is SGHRS and CDR2 is YFSETQ. CDR3 length: 16 residues. In DNA, the CDR3 is TGCGCCAGCAGCTTGATGGCTAGCGGGAGCCAAGAGACCCAGTACTTC. It is translated as CASSLMASGSQETQYF. The full variable domain, in which reference TRBV5-1 and TRBJ2-5 provide the parts outside the CDR3, is KAGVTQTPRYLIKTRGQQVTLSCSPISGHRSVSWYQQTPGQGLQFLFEYFSETQRNKGNFPGRFSGRQFSNSRSEMNVSTLELGDSALYLCASSLMASGSQETQYFGPGTRLLVL.

The V call is TRBV6-2 or TRBV6-3, the J call TRBJ2-7; 7 positions agree with TRBD2. The germline CDR1 and CDR2 sequences are MNHEY and SVGEGT. There are 15 residues in the CDR3. The V and J ends lost 6 bases and 6 bases, in that order; junction bases with no gene match: 14. Written as DNA, the CDR3 is TGTGCCAGCAGCTTCCGGGACTACCTCCCCTCCGAGCAGTACTTC. Amino acids: CASSFRDYLPSEQYF.

The V gene is TRBV30, the J gene TRBJ1-4; TRBD1 aligns across 8 bases. The junction had 7 bases not matched to a gene; V was cut back by 2 bases and J by 8 bases. CDR3 length equals 14 residues. The V gene's germline CDR1 is GTSNPN and CDR2 SVGIG (reference sequence). CDR3 in amino acids: CAWSPRQGREKLFF. For the CDR3, the DNA is TGTGCCTGGAGTCCCCGACAGGGGAGAGAAAAACTGTTTTTT.

The J gene is TRBJ1-3, the V gene TRBV6-2 or TRBV6-3; D perhaps matches TRBD1 (6 bases). The CDR3 extends over 15 amino acids. The germline CDR1 and CDR2 sequences are MNHEY and SVGEGT. Between the trimmed V and J ends, which lost 4 bases and 0 bases, there was a span of 10 bases. The CDR3 DNA reads TGTGCCAGCAGTTTCTACAGGGCCTCTGGAAACACCATATATTTT. Protein product: CASSFYRASGNTIYF.

Concerning this clone itself: A read error may produce the germline difference seen at one junction end. The rearrangement uses TRBV7-7 and TRBJ2-5; D remains ambiguous. Germline V gene lookup returns CDR1 SSHAT and CDR2 FNYEAQ (reference sequence). This CDR3 comprises 13 residues. The CDR3 loop reads CASSFDTEETQYF. CDR3 nucleotides: TGTGCTAGCAGCTTCGACACCGAAGAGACCCAGTACTTC.

This rearrangement joins TRBV24-1 to TRBJ2-3; 10 bases align to TRBD2. This CDR3 has 16 amino acids. With 4 bases clipped from V and 2 bases from J, the junction kept 5 bases outside the gene matches. Germline V lookup: CDR1 KGHDR, CDR2 SFDVKD. The CDR3 coding sequence is TGTGCCACCAGTGAAGGTCTAGCGGGAGTCACAGATACGCAGTATTTT. Protein: CATSEGLAGVTDTQYF.

This chain joins TRBV10-3 and TRBJ1-1, with 8 bases lining up with TRBD1. This CDR3 has 13 residues. Germline V lookup: CDR1 ENHRY, CDR2 SYGVKD. Trimming removed 3 bases from V and 5 bases from J; junction bases left unmatched: 2. The CDR3 sequence is CAISEQGDTEAFF. The CDR3 DNA follows: TGTGCCATCAGTGAACAGGGGGATACTGAAGCTTTCTTT.

CDR3 nucleotides: TGTGCCAGCAGCACATACAGGGGGACGGACACTGAAGCTTTCTTT. Protein: CASSTYRGTDTEAFF. The chain uses TRBV5-4 and TRBJ1-1, with 8 nucleotides matching TRBD1. V gave up 4 bases and J gave up 3 bases; unmatched junction bases: 8. CDR1 and CDR2 from the germline V gene are SGHNT and YYREEE (reference sequence). The CDR3 extends over 15 amino acids.

This chain joins TRBV5-4 and TRBJ2-7; 7 positions agree with TRBD2. This CDR3 has 15 amino acids. Per germline, CDR1 SGHNT and CDR2 YYREEE (reference sequence). The trim removed 0 bases at V and 4 bases at J, leaving 7 bases unmatched. CDR3 region: CASSLGGEGRYEQYF. In DNA form, the CDR3 reads TGTGCCAGCAGCTTGGGCGGGGAGGGCCGGTACGAGCAGTACTTC.

This chain links TRBV19 with TRBJ1-2, with D unclear. Trimming removed 3 bases from V and 3 bases from J, with 5 bases in between. CDR1 is LNHDA and CDR2 is SQIVND in the germline V gene (reference sequence). The CDR3 contains 12 residues. The CDR3 DNA is TGTGCCAGTAGTATCACGGACTATGGCTACACCTTC. It encodes CASSITDYGYTF. Full variable domain (outside the CDR3, taken from reference TRBV19 and TRBJ1-2): DGGITQSPKYLFRKEGQNVTLSCEQNLNHDAMYWYRQDPGQGLRLIYYSQIVNDFQKGDIAEGYSVSREKKESFPLTVTSAQKNPTAFYLCASSITDYGYTFGSGTRLTVV.

The J gene is TRBJ2-1, the V gene TRBV7-9, with 12 nucleotides matching TRBD2. Trimming took 7 bases from V and 6 from J; bases not matched to a gene: 10. The CDR3 runs to 16 residues. Germline V gene lookup returns CDR1 SEHNR and CDR2 FQNEAQ (reference sequence). DNA of the CDR3: TGTGCCAGCACCAACAGTCTAGCGGGAGGGATCAATGAGCAGTTCTTC. It codes for CASTNSLAGGINEQFF. Together with reference TRBV7-9 and TRBJ2-1, the CDR3 gives the full variable domain: DTGVSQNPRHKITKRGQNVTFRCDPISEHNRLYWYRQTLGQGPEFLTYFQNEAQLEKSRLLSDRFSAERPKGSFSTLEIQRTEQGDSAMYLCASTNSLAGGINEQFFGPGTRLTVL.

The chain recombines TRBV6-5 with TRBJ2-1; D is perhaps TRBD1 (7 bases). V lost 7 bases to trimming and J lost 3 bases, with 13 bases between them. The CDR3 runs to 14 residues. Germline CDR1 and CDR2: MNHEY and SVGAGI. The chain's CDR3 is CASTEGTVYNEQFF. In DNA, the CDR3 is TGTGCCAGCACGGAGGGGACAGTCTACAATGAGCAGTTCTTC.